One sample yielded the 2 T cell receptor beta chains listed below, sequenced in a study of identical twins. One entry per CDR3 protein results from TCRdb running MiXCR on the 5' RACE reads. The sample shows about 530,000 distinct CDR3 sequences, 12% to 15% of them seen only once. This sample was also put to use in a study of yellow fever vaccine responses in identical twins.

What was sequenced was CD4+ T cells sorted from blood. These receptor sequences come from a woman younger than 30 in good health.

This clonotype was seen ten or more times. The CDR3 loop reads CASSFVAGNYGYTF. The CDR3 bases are TGTGCCAGCAGTTTTGTTGCGGGTAACTATGGCTACACCTTC. The genes are TRBV12-3 or TRBV12-4 and TRBJ1-2; no definite D call. V was clipped by 3 bases and J by 1 base, with 9 bases between them. The CDR3 has 14 residues.

The V gene is TRBV7-3, the J gene TRBJ2-1, with TRBD1 matching over 8 bases. Germline-derived CDR1 and CDR2 are SGHTA and FQGTGA. After removal of 4 bases from V and 1 base from J, the junction contained 6 bases not matched to a gene. CDR3 length: 16 residues. CDR3 region: CASSSRGLGSYNEQFF. In DNA, the CDR3 is TGTGCCAGCAGCTCCAGGGGGCTTGGATCCTACAATGAGCAGTTCTTC.